The 25 T cell receptor beta chains in this list originate from one sample, sequenced in a study of shared clonotypes between healthy human individuals. Naive CD8 cells comprised CD45RO-negative, CCR7-positively selected cells, excluding terminally differentiated effector memory CD45RA+ cells. Using immunoSEQ multiplex PCR, the repertoire was profiled, and TCRdb retains in-frame clones only, with some absent. This repertoire shows about 2.2 million clones, around 93% found once; its top ten account for 1.5% to 2%. What was sequenced was naive CD8+ T cells from PBMCs. The receptors stem from a man between 18 and 35 years old in good health. Some clones in this sample may be carry-over from other donors' samples.

V and J are TRBV13 and TRBJ1-3; D is unresolved. V lost 5 bases and J 7 bases, leaving 12 bases between the germline ends. The CDR3 totals 13 residues. From germline, CDR1 is PRHDT and CDR2 FYEKMQ (reference sequence). CDR3 region: CASSPNAENTIYF. CDR3 coding DNA: TGTGCCAGCAGCCCCAATGCAGAGAACACCATATATTTT.

The chain has TRBV19 and TRBJ1-5; D possibly corresponds to TRBD1 (5 bases). Between the trimmed V and J ends, which lost 3 bases and 4 bases, there was a span of 10 bases. The CDR3 sequence is 14 residues long. Looked up from germline, CDR1 is LNHDA and CDR2 is SQIVND (reference sequence). The CDR3 region has the DNA TGTGCCAGTAGTATTTTTCCAGGGAATCAGCCCCAGCATTTT. It encodes CASSIFPGNQPQHF.

The chain combines TRBV7-9 with TRBJ2-2, with D possibly TRBD1 on 6 matching bases. Trimming took off 1 base at V and 5 bases at J, with 14 bases between the two ends. Germline loops: CDR1 SEHNR, CDR2 FQNEAQ (reference sequence). CDR3 length: 16 residues. The CDR3 region is CASSLVEAGETGELFF. CDR3 in DNA: TGTGCCAGCAGCTTAGTGGAGGCAGGGGAAACCGGGGAGCTGTTTTTT. The full variable domain, in which reference TRBV7-9 and TRBJ2-2 provide the parts outside the CDR3, is DTGVSQNPRHKITKRGQNVTFRCDPISEHNRLYWYRQTLGQGPEFLTYFQNEAQLEKSRLLSDRFSAERPKGSFSTLEIQRTEQGDSAMYLCASSLVEAGETGELFFGEGSRLTVL.

This chain uses TRBV13 with TRBJ2-1; 7 bases are a match to TRBD1. V was clipped by 6 bases and J by 5 bases; unmatched bases: 10. The CDR3 has 15 amino acids. Germline V gives CDR1 PRHDT, CDR2 FYEKMQ (reference sequence). The CDR3 nucleotides read TGTGCCAGCAGTTTGCGGACAGGCGTAAACAATGAGCAGTTCTTC. It is translated as CASSLRTGVNNEQFF.

This chain uses TRBV28 with TRBJ1-3; the D is unclear. Trimming shortened V by 1 base and J by 3 bases, and 25 bases separated the two germline ends. The CDR3 is made up of 20 amino acids. Germline V gives CDR1 MDHEN, CDR2 SYDVKM. Here the CDR3 reads CASSLYLLAGSGFLGNTIYF. The CDR3 DNA is TGTGCCAGCAGTTTATACCTACTCGCTGGGTCTGGTTTTCTTGGAAACACCATATATTTT.

This rearrangement joins TRBV6-5 to TRBJ1-3, with a tentative D call TRBD1 (5 bases). Germline-derived CDR1 and CDR2 are MNHEY and SVGAGI. V was clipped by 6 bases and J by 2 bases, with 11 bases between them. The CDR3 is 14 residues long. CDR3 DNA: TGTGCCAGCAGGCAAGGCAGGGCTGGAAACACCATATATTTT. Translated: CASRQGRAGNTIYF.

The rearrangement uses TRBV9 and TRBJ2-5; tentatively, D is TRBD2 (5 bases). The ends were cut back, 3 bases at V and 4 bases at J, with 22 bases in the middle. Germline lookup yields CDR1 SGDLS and CDR2 YYNGEE. The CDR3 contains 17 residues. CDR3 nucleotide sequence: TGTGCCAGCAGCGCTGCCGGTAGGGTCGGGGTTCCAGAGACCCAGTACTTC. Its protein is CASSAAGRVGVPETQYF.

This chain links TRBV4-1 with TRBJ2-7, with D unresolved. Per germline, CDR1 MGHRA and CDR2 YSYEKL. CDR3 size: 15 residues. V gave up 0 bases and J gave up 7 bases, with 16 bases separating them. The CDR3 is CASSQDPSPVREQYF. DNA for the CDR3: TGCGCCAGCAGCCAAGATCCGAGCCCTGTCAGGGAGCAGTACTTC.

This chain links TRBV19 with TRBJ2-5; TRBD2 matches 8 bases. J was trimmed by 7 bases and V by 6 bases; bases with no gene match: 4. The CDR3 covers 12 residues. CDR1 LNHDA and CDR2 SQIVND come from the germline V gene (reference sequence). The CDR3 protein is CASRGLGATQYF. CDR3 sequence (DNA): TGTGCCAGTAGGGGACTAGGCGCGACCCAGTACTTC.

This chain uses TRBV6-6 with TRBJ2-2; TRBD2 matches 13 bases. V was pared by 4 bases and J by 7 bases, with 6 bases of the junction left unmatched. CDR1 is MNHNY and CDR2 is SVGAGI in the germline V gene (reference sequence). The CDR3 has 16 residues. The DNA of the CDR3 is TGTGCCAGCAGTTCCCGGACTAGCGGGAGCGTCGGGGAGCTGTTTTTT. Translation gives CASSSRTSGSVGELFF.

The V gene is TRBV7-8, the J gene TRBJ1-1; D is uncertain. Trimming took 8 bases from V and 5 from J, leaving 18 bases between them. The CDR3 contains 14 residues. Germline values: CDR1 SGHVS, CDR2 FQNEAQ. DNA for the CDR3: TGTGCCAGCTTTACGTCCCACTCGGGGACTGAAGCTTTCTTT. This codes for CASFTSHSGTEAFF.

The CDR3 DNA reads TGTGCCAGCAGCCTCACAGGGAGCTCCTACGAGCAGTACTTC. Its protein is CASSLTGSSYEQYF. The V call is TRBV4-2, the J call TRBJ2-7; tentative D call: TRBD1 (6 bases). This CDR3 contains 14 residues. CDR1 LGHNA and CDR2 YNFKEQ come from the germline V gene. Trimming removed 4 bases from V and 0 bases from J, with 10 bases in between.

To note about this clone: Other nucleotide sequences from this sample produce the same CDR3. CDR3 sequence: CASSEGGELFF. CDR3 coding DNA: TGCGCCAGCAGTGAGGGCGGGGAGCTGTTTTTT. J is TRBJ2-2 and V is TRBV10-1; D not certain. The CDR3 runs 11 residues. Per the germline V gene, CDR1 is WNHNN and CDR2 is SYGVQD (reference sequence). Trimming left V 2 bases short and J 7 bases short, with 2 bases between.

The V call is TRBV25-1, the J call TRBJ2-2; tentatively, D is TRBD2 (6 bases). Per the germline V gene, CDR1 is MGHDK and CDR2 is SYGVNS. The ends were cut back, 0 bases at V and 0 bases at J, with 8 bases in the middle. The CDR3 runs to 16 residues. The CDR3 reads CASSEYRRANTGELFF. CDR3 nucleotides: TGTGCCAGCAGTGAATATCGGAGGGCGAACACCGGGGAGCTGTTTTTT.

CDR3 DNA sequence: TGCGCCAGCAGCTTGTTCCCGTTTTCCAATGAAAAACTGTTTTTT. As protein: CASSLFPFSNEKLFF. V gene TRBV5-1 combines with J gene TRBJ1-4; D gene uncertain. V lost 1 base to trimming and J lost 5 bases, with 12 bases between them. There are 15 residues in the CDR3. Germline V lookup: CDR1 SGHRS, CDR2 YFSETQ.

This sequence joins TRBV30 and TRBJ1-1, with D tentatively TRBD1 (5 bases). From germline, CDR1 is GTSNPN and CDR2 SVGIG (reference sequence). The CDR3 sequence is 15 residues long. Trimming took 2 bases from V and 3 from J, leaving 16 bases between them. The CDR3 sequence is CAWSTSLEGHTEAFF. DNA of the CDR3: TGTGCCTGGAGTACTAGCCTGGAGGGACACACTGAAGCTTTCTTT. Looking up the rest from reference TRBV30 and TRBJ1-1 gives the full variable domain: SQTIHQWPATLVQPVGSPLSLECTVEGTSNPNLYWYRQAAGRGLQLLFYSVGIGQISSEVPQNLSASRPQDRQFILSSKKLLLSDSGFYLCAWSTSLEGHTEAFFGQGTRLTVV.

The J gene is TRBJ1-1, the V gene TRBV7-9, with 8 bases fitting TRBD1. The CDR3 is made up of 15 amino acids. CDR1 and CDR2 from the germline V gene are SEHNR and FQNEAQ (reference sequence). V trimming: 5 bases; J trimming: 1 base; junction bases outside the gene matches: 6. Here the CDR3 DNA reads TGTGCCAGCAGCACCCGGACAGGGACGAACACTGAAGCTTTCTTT. Its translation is CASSTRTGTNTEAFF. The full variable domain, in which reference TRBV7-9 and TRBJ1-1 provide the parts outside the CDR3, is DTGVSQNPRHKITKRGQNVTFRCDPISEHNRLYWYRQTLGQGPEFLTYFQNEAQLEKSRLLSDRFSAERPKGSFSTLEIQRTEQGDSAMYLCASSTRTGTNTEAFFGQGTRLTVV.

This chain joins TRBV7-9 and TRBJ2-3; 14 bases map to TRBD2. The CDR3 runs 17 residues. V trimming: 1 base; J trimming: 5 bases; junction bases outside the gene matches: 5. Germline-derived CDR1 and CDR2 are SEHNR and FQNEAQ (reference sequence). The DNA for the CDR3 is TGTGCCAGCAGCTTAGTAGGGACTAGCGGGAGAAAAGATACGCAGTATTTT. Translated, it gives CASSLVGTSGRKDTQYF.

Comment on this clone: This sample includes further DNA sequences coding for the same CDR3. The V gene is TRBV19, the J gene TRBJ1-1; D is unresolved. The CDR3 has 12 residues. CDR1 and CDR2 (germline): LNHDA, SQIVND (reference sequence). Trimming left V 3 bases short and J 3 bases short, with 5 bases between. The CDR3 DNA follows: TGTGCCAGTAGTATCGGACACACTGAAGCTTTCTTT. The encoded protein is CASSIGHTEAFF.

This clone appeared a single time. The chain links TRBV27 to TRBJ2-2; D ambiguous. The V end lost 8 bases, the J end lost 4 bases, and 11 bases lay between the germline ends. CDR1 and CDR2 (germline): MNHEY, SMNVEV (reference sequence). This CDR3 is 13 amino acids long. CDR3 nucleotides: TGTGCCAGCCAAACTACTACCACCGGGGAGCTGTTTTTT. This gives the protein CASQTTTTGELFF.

This clone was seen a few times. The gene calls are TRBV15 and TRBJ1-5; 9 bases are a match to TRBD1. CDR3 length: 14 amino acids. Germline trimming cut 8 bases from V and 8 bases from J; bases unmatched to any gene: 10. Germline V gene sequence: CDR1 LNHNV, CDR2 YYDKDF (reference sequence). CDR3 in DNA: TGTGCCACCCATAAAGGGACAGGGAATGAGCCCCAGCATTTT. Its translation: CATHKGTGNEPQHF.

This clone was observed a few times. The chain carries TRBV14 and TRBJ1-3; no definite D call. The CDR3 totals 13 residues. Germline-derived CDR1 and CDR2 are SGHDN and FVKESK. Trimming pared 6 bases from V and 0 bases from J, leaving 6 bases between. CDR3 residues: CASRETSGNTIYF. Written as DNA, the CDR3 is TGTGCCAGCAGGGAAACCTCTGGAAACACCATATATTTT. The entire variable domain, with the rest obtained from reference TRBV14 and TRBJ1-3, is as follows: EAGVTQFPSHSVIEKGQTVTLRCDPISGHDNLYWYRRVMGKEIKFLLHFVKESKQDESGMPNNRFLAERTGGTYSTLKVQPAELEDSGVYFCASRETSGNTIYFGEGSWLTVV.

This chain links TRBV2 with TRBJ1-5; 9 bases agree with TRBD1. The junction had 5 bases not matched to a gene; V was cut back by 6 bases and J by 5 bases. This CDR3 has 14 residues. Per germline, CDR1 SNHLY and CDR2 FYNNEI. This CDR3 is CASSIRDRDQPQHF. CDR3 DNA sequence: TGTGCCAGCAGCATCCGGGACAGGGATCAGCCCCAGCATTTT.

V and J are TRBV28 and TRBJ2-7; 11 positions match TRBD2. CDR3 length equals 16 residues. V shed 2 bases and J 4 bases; nucleotides not matched to a gene: 7. Germline V gene lookup returns CDR1 MDHEN and CDR2 SYDVKM. The CDR3 here is CASSLPPGLAVYEQYF. The CDR3 region has the DNA TGTGCCAGCAGTTTACCCCCGGGACTAGCGGTATACGAGCAGTACTTC.

This clone was counted only a few times. The chain recombines TRBV5-1 with TRBJ1-1; D not certain. Trimming took off 0 bases at V and 0 bases at J, with 9 bases between the two ends. CDR1 SGHRS and CDR2 YFSETQ come from the germline V gene. The length of the CDR3 is 15 residues. CDR3 sequence reads: CASSLEGGMNTEAFF. CDR3 nucleotide sequence: TGCGCCAGCAGCTTGGAGGGAGGGATGAACACTGAAGCTTTCTTT.